The source of this TCR beta chain is a study of early T cells in non-severe SARS-CoV-2 infection. Study details: Whole-blood bulk RNA, unsorted, was sequenced, and chains were unpaired.

This clonotype was seen a handful of times. Antigen unknown. Germline V gene data show CDR1 as SQVTM and CDR2 as ANQGSEA. The CDR3 extends over 15 amino acids. V lost 1 base to trimming and J lost 4 bases; unmatched junction nucleotides: 8. Separate cDNA molecules each had unique molecular identifiers attached to them. TCRdb processed the 5' RACE reads anew with MiXCR; each CDR3 protein has one entry. The sample lists roughly 86,000 distinct CDR3 sequences; roughly 15% were seen once. Findings of the study overall: Anti-spike CD8 responses were favored by VDJdb matching, which missed private and CD4 specificities.

The sequenced material came from whole blood. V is TRBV29-1 and J is TRBJ2-3; TRBD2 matches 7 bases. This receptor was identified in an adult who was a healthcare worker with PCR-confirmed SARS-CoV-2 infection or an uninfected control (not recorded which). DNA of the CDR3: TGCAGCGTTGAAGGGGGAGGGGTTCTGGCAGATACGCAGTATTTT. Translating it yields CSVEGGGVLADTQYF.